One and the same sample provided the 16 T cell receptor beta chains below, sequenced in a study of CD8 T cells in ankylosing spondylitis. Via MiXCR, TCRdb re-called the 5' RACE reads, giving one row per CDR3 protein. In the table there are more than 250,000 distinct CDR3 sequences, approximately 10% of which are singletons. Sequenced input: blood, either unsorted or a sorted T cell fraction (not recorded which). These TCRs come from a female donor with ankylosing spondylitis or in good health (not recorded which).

This CDR3 is CSASSGQRGFF. Written as DNA, the CDR3 is TGCAGTGCTAGCTCGGGCCAGCGCGGCTTCTTT. V is TRBV20-1 and J is TRBJ1-1; D gene uncertain. Germline V gene data show CDR1 as DFQATT and CDR2 as SNEGSKA (reference sequence). The CDR3 consists of 11 residues. V lost 3 bases and J 14 bases, leaving 16 bases between the germline ends.

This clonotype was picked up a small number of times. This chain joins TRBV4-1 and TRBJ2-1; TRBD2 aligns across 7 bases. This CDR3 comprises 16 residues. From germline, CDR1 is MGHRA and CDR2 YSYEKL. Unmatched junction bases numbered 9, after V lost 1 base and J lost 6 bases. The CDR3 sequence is CASSQVSGTIINEQFF. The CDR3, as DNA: TGCGCCAGCAGCCAAGTCTCCGGGACTATAATCAATGAGCAGTTCTTC.

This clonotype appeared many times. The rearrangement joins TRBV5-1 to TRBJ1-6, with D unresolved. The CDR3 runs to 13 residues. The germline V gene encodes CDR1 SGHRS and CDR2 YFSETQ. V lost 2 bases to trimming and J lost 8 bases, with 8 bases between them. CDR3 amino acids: CASSLGSYSPLHF. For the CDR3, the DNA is TGCGCCAGCAGCTTAGGCAGTTATTCACCCCTCCACTTT.

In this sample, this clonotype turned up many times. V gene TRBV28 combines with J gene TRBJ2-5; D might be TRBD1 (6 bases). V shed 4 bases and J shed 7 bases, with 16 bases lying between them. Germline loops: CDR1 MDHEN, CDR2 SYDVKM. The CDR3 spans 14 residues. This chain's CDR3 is CASSSTGDLGTQYF. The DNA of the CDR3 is TGTGCCAGCAGTTCGACAGGCGATCTCGGGACCCAGTACTTC.

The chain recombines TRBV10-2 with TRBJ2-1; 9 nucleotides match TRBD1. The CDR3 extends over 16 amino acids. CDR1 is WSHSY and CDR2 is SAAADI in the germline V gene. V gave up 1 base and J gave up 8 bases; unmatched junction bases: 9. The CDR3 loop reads CASSEYRGQGFYEQFF. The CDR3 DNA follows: TGCGCCAGCAGTGAGTATAGGGGACAGGGCTTCTATGAGCAGTTCTTC.

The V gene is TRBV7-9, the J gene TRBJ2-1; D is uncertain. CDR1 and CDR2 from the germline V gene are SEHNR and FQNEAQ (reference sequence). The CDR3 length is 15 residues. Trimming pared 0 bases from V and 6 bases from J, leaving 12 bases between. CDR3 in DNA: TGTGCCAGCAGCTTAGCGCGTCCCAGCATCAATGAGCAGTTCTTC. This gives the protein CASSLARPSINEQFF.

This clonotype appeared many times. The CDR3 region is CASSEAVGTGYSQYF. CDR3 sequence (DNA): TGTGCCAGCAGTGAAGCGGTAGGGACAGGGTATTCGCAGTATTTT. This rearrangement joins TRBV6-1 to TRBJ2-3, with 9 bases aligning to TRBD1. The CDR3 is 15 residues long. V lost 0 bases and J lost 10; bases outside the gene matches: 8. Germline CDR1 is MNHNS and CDR2 is SASEGT.

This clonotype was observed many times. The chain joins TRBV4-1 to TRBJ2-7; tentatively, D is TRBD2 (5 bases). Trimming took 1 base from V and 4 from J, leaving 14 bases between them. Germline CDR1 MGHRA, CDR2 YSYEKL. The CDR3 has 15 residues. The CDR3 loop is CASSQVNGNGYEQYF. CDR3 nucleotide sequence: TGCGCCAGCAGCCAAGTAAACGGGAATGGGTACGAGCAGTACTTC.

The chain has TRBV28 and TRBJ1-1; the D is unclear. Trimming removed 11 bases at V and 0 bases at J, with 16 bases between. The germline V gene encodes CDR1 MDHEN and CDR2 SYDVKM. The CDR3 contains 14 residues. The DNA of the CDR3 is TGTGCCTCGACGGCCAGGCGACTGAACACTGAAGCTTTCTTT. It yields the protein CASTARRLNTEAFF.

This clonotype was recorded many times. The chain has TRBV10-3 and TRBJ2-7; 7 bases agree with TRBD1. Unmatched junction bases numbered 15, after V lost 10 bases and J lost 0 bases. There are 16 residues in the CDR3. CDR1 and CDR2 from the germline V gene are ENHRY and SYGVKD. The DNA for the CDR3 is TGTGCCACAACGGGACAGCCAGGCAAAAGCTCCTACGAGCAGTACTTC. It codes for CATTGQPGKSSYEQYF.

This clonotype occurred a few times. CDR3 region: CASSFGGGKNEQFF. The CDR3 region has the DNA TGTGCCAGCAGCTTCGGCGGGGGCAAAAATGAGCAGTTCTTC. The chain uses TRBV7-9 and TRBJ2-1; a possible D gene is TRBD2 (7 bases). In germline, CDR1 is SEHNR, CDR2 FQNEAQ (reference sequence). CDR3 size: 14 residues. Trimming removed 3 bases at V and 7 bases at J, with 13 bases between.

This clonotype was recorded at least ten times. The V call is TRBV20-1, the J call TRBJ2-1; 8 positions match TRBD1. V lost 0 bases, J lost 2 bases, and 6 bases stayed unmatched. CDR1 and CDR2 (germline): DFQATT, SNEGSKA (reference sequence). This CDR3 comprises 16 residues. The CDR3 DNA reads TGCAGTGCTAGAGATGCCCACAGGGGGGCCTACAATGAGCAGTTCTTC. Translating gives CSARDAHRGAYNEQFF.

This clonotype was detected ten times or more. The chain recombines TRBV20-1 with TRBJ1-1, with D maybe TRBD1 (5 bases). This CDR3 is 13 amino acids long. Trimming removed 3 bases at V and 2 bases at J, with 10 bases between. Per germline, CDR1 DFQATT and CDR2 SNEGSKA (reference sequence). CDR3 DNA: TGCAGTGCTAGCCCCGACAGCAACACTGAAGCTTTCTTT. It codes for CSASPDSNTEAFF.

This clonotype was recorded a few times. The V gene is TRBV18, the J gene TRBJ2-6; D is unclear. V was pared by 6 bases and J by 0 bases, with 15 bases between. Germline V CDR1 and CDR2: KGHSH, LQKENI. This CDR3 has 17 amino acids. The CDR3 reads CASSRRGDNSGANVLTF. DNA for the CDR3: TGTGCCAGCTCCCGACGTGGGGATAACTCTGGGGCCAACGTCCTGACTTTC.

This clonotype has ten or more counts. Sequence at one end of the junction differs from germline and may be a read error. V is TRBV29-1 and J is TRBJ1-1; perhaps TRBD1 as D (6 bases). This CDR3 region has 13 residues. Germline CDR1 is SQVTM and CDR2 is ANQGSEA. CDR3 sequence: CIVEGGPRTEAFF. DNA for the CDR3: TGCATCGTTGAAGGGGGACCGCGGACTGAAGCTTTCTTT.

In DNA, the CDR3 is TGTGCCAGCAGCGTAGGACTAGCGGGGCCTCGACTGTACAATGAGCAGTTCTTC. Encoded protein: CASSVGLAGPRLYNEQFF. The gene calls are TRBV9 and TRBJ2-1, with 11 bases that match TRBD2. CDR1 is SGDLS, CDR2 YYNGEE, per germline. CDR3 length equals 18 residues. Unmatched junction bases numbered 9, after V lost 0 bases and J lost 4 bases.